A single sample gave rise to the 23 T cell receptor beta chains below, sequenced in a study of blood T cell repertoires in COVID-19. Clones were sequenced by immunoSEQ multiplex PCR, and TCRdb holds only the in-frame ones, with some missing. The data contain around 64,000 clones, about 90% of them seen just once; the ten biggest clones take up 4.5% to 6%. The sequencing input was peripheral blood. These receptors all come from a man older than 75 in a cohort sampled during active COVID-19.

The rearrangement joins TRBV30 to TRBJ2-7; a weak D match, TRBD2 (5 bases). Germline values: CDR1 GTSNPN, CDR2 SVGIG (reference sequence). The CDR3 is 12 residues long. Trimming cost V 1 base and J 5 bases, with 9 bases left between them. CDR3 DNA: TGTGCCTGGAGTGGGTCCGGGGACGAGCAGTACTTC. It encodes CAWSGSGDEQYF.

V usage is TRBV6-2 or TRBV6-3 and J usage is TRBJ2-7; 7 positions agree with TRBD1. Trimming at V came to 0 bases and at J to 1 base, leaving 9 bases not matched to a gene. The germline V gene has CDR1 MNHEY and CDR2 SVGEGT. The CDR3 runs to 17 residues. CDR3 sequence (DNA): TGTGCCAGCAGTTACTCGCCGGGGACAGCTATTTCCTACGAGCAGTACTTC. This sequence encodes CASSYSPGTAISYEQYF.

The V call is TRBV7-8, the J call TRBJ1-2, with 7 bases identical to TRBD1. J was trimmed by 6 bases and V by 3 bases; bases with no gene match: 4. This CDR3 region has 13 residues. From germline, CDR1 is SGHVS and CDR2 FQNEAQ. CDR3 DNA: TGTGCCAGCAGCTTCGGGACAGTTGATGGCTACACCTTC. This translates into CASSFGTVDGYTF.

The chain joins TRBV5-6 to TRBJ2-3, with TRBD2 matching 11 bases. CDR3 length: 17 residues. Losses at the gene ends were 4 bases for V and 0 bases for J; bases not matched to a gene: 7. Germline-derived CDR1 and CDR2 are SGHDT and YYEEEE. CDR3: CASSLGLAGGSTDTQYF. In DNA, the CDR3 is TGTGCCAGCAGCCTAGGTCTAGCGGGGGGCAGCACAGATACGCAGTATTTT.

The CDR3, as DNA: TGTGCCAGCAGCCCAGACAGGGGTCCCCACTACGAGCAGTACTTC. This codes for CASSPDRGPHYEQYF. This chain uses TRBV11-2 with TRBJ2-7; 8 bases are a match to TRBD1. V lost 5 bases and J lost 3; bases outside the gene matches: 9. Germline V gives CDR1 SGHAT, CDR2 FQNNGV. This CDR3 contains 15 residues.

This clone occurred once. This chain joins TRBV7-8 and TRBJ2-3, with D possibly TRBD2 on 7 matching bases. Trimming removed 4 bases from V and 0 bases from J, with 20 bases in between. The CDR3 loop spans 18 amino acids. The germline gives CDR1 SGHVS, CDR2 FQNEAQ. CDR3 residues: CASSSPGGTQSSTDTQYF. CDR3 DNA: TGTGCCAGCAGCTCCCCGGGGGGCACTCAGTCTAGCACAGATACGCAGTATTTT.

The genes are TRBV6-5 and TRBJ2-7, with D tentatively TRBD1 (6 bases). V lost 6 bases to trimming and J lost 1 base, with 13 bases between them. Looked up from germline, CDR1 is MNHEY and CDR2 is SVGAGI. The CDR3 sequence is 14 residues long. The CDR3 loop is CASRQGRGSYEQYF. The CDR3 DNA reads TGTGCCAGCAGACAGGGTAGAGGATCCTACGAGCAGTACTTC.

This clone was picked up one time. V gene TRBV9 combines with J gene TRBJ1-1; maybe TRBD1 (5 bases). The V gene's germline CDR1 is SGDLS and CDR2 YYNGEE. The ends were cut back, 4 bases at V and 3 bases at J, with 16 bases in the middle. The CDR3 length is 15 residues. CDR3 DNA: TGTGCCAGCAGCCCTAGATCCAGGGTGGACACTGAAGCTTTCTTT. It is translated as CASSPRSRVDTEAFF.

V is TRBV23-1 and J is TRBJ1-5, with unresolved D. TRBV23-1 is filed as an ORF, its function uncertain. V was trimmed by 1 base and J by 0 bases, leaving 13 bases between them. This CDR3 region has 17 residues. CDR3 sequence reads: CASSQFQRTFSNQPQHF. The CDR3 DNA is TGCGCCAGCAGTCAATTCCAACGGACTTTTAGCAATCAGCCCCAGCATTTT.

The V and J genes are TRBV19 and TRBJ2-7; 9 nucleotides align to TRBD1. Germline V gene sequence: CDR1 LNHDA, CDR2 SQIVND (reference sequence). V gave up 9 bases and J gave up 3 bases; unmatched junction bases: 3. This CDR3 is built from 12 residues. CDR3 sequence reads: CASGGQGYEQYF. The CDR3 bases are TGTGCCAGCGGGGGACAGGGCTACGAGCAGTACTTC.

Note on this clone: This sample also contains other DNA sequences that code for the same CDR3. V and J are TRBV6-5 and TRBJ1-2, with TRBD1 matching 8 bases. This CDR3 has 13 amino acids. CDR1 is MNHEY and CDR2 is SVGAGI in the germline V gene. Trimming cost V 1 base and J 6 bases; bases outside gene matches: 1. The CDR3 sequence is CASSYLTGDGYTF. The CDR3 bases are TGTGCCAGCAGTTACTTGACAGGGGATGGCTACACCTTC.

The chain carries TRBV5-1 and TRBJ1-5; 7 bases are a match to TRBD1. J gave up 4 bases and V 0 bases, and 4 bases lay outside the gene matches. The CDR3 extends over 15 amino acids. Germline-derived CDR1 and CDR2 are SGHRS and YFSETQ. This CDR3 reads CASSLGTGLNQPQHF. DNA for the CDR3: TGCGCCAGCAGCTTGGGGACAGGTCTTAATCAGCCCCAGCATTTT.

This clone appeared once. The CDR3 region is CASTSDSSYEQYF. The CDR3 DNA reads as TGTGCCTCGACTTCGGACAGCTCCTACGAGCAGTACTTC. This chain links TRBV30 with TRBJ2-7; a weak D match, TRBD1 (6 bases). The CDR3 contains 13 residues. Trimming removed 7 bases from V and 0 bases from J, with 13 bases in between. Per germline, CDR1 GTSNPN and CDR2 SVGIG (reference sequence).

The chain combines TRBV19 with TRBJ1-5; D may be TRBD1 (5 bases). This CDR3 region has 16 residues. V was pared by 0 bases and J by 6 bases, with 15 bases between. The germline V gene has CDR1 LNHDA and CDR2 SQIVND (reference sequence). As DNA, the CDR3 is TGTGCCAGTAGTATAGAAGCCCGCAGGGTGGGTCAGCCCCAGCATTTT. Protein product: CASSIEARRVGQPQHF.

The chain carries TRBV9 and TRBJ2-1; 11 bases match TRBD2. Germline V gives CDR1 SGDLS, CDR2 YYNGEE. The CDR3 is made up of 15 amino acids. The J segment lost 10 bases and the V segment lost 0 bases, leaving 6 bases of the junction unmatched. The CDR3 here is CASSVGLAGGEEQFF. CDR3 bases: TGTGCCAGCAGCGTAGGGCTAGCGGGGGGTGAGGAGCAGTTCTTC.

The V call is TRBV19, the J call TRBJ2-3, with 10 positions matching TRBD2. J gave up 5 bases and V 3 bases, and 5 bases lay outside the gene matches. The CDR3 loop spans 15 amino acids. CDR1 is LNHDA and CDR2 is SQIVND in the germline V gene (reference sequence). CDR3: CASSILAGELDTQYF. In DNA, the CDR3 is TGTGCCAGTAGTATTCTAGCGGGAGAGTTAGATACGCAGTATTTT.

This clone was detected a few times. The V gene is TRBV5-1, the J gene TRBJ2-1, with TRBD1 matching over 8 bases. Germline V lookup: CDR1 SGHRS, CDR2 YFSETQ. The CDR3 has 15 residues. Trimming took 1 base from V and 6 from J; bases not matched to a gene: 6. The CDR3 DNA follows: TGCGCCAGCAGCTTGACGGGACAGGTCCTCAATGAGCAGTTCTTC. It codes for CASSLTGQVLNEQFF. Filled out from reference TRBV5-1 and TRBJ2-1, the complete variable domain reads KAGVTQTPRYLIKTRGQQVTLSCSPISGHRSVSWYQQTPGQGLQFLFEYFSETQRNKGNFPGRFSGRQFSNSRSEMNVSTLELGDSALYLCASSLTGQVLNEQFFGPGTRLTVL.

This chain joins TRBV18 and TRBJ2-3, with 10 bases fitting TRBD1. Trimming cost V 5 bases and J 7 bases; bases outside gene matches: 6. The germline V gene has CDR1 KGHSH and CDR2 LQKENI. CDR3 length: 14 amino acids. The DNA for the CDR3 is TGTGCCAGCTCAAAACCGGGACAGGGGCATACGCAGTATTTT. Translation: CASSKPGQGHTQYF.

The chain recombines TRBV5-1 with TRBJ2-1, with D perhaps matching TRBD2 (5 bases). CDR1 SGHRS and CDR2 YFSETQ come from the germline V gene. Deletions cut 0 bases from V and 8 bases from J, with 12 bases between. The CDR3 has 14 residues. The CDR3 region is CASSLEWAGDEQFF. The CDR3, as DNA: TGCGCCAGCAGCTTGGAATGGGCCGGGGATGAGCAGTTCTTC.

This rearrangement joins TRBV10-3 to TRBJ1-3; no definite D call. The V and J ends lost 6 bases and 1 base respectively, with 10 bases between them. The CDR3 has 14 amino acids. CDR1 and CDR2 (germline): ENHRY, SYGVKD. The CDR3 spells CAISGDLSGNTIYF. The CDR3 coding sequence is TGTGCCATCAGCGGGGATTTGTCTGGAAACACCATATATTTT.

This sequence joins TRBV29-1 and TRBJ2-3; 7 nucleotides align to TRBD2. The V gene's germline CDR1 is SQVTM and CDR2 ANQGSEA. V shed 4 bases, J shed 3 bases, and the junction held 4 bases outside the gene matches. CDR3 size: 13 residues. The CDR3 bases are TGCAGCGTTGTTCTAGCGGCTACAGATACGCAGTATTTT. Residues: CSVVLAATDTQYF.

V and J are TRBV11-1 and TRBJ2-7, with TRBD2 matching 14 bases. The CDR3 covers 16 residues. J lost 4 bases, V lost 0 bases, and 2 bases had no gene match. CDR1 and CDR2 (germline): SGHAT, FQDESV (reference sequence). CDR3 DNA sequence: TGTGCCAGCAGCTTAGCCGGGACTAGCGGGAGTTACGAGCAGTACTTC. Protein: CASSLAGTSGSYEQYF. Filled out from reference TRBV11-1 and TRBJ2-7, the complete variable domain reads EAEVAQSPRYKITEKSQAVAFWCDPISGHATLYWYRQILGQGPELLVQFQDESVVDDSQLPKDRFSAERLKGVDSTLKIQPAELGDSAMYLCASSLAGTSGSYEQYFGPGTRLTVT.

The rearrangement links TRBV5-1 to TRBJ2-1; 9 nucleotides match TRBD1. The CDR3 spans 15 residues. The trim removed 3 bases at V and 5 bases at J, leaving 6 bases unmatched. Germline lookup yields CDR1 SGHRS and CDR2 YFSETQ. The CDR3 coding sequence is TGCGCCAGCAGCTGGGGTGGGACAGGGAACAATGAGCAGTTCTTC. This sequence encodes CASSWGGTGNNEQFF.